Each of the 18 T cell receptor beta chains below was sequenced from the same sample in a study of vaccination and CD4 T cells after COVID-19. The treatment: roughly 10-day PBMC culture with coronavirus spike peptide pools or control peptides (ViraFEST assay). At the Johns Hopkins FTIC core, DNA taken from cultured CD4+ T cells was sequenced by way of the Oncomine TCR Beta short-read assay. A single record per CDR3 protein comes from TCRdb applying MiXCR to the PCR reads. The sample holds thousands of distinct CDR3 sequences; around 70% are singletons and the top ten take 37%. These receptors are not linked to any known antigen. Input material: CD4+ T cells from blood, cultured in vitro. Receptor source: a human donor who had recovered from COVID-19.

This clonotype has only a few counts. The gene calls are TRBV6-1 and TRBJ1-2; 7 bases are a match to TRBD1. Germline V CDR1 and CDR2: MNHNS, SASEGT. CDR3 length equals 12 residues. J gave up 5 bases and V 6 bases, and 3 bases lay outside the gene matches. Here the CDR3 reads CASSRGVYGYTF. DNA for the CDR3: TGTGCCAGCAGCAGGGGGGTTTATGGCTACACCTTC.

This rearrangement joins TRBV19 to TRBJ1-2; 9 bases agree with TRBD1. Looked up from germline, CDR1 is LNHDA and CDR2 is SQIVND (reference sequence). The CDR3 loop spans 14 amino acids. V lost 4 bases to trimming and J lost 2 bases; unmatched junction nucleotides: 2. The CDR3 region is CASSRTGENYGYTF. CDR3 DNA: TGTGCCAGTAGTAGGACAGGGGAAAACTATGGCTACACCTTC.

The chain combines TRBV2 with TRBJ2-1; TRBD1 matches 9 bases. The CDR3 has 14 amino acids. Germline V gene data show CDR1 as SNHLY and CDR2 as FYNNEI. The junction had 12 bases not matched to a gene; V was cut back by 5 bases and J by 13 bases. The CDR3 bases are TGTGCCAGCAGTCCCCGACAGCGGGGACAGGGTCAGTTCTTC. This translates into CASSPRQRGQGQFF.

The J gene is TRBJ2-3, the V gene TRBV7-2, with 8 bases fitting TRBD2. This CDR3 spans 15 amino acids. V shed 2 bases, J shed 1 base, and the junction held 2 bases outside the gene matches. CDR1 is SGHTA, CDR2 FQGNSA, per germline. The CDR3, as DNA: TGTGCCAGCAGCTTAAGGCGGGGGGGCACAGATACGCAGTATTTT. It codes for CASSLRRGGTDTQYF.

The chain combines TRBV12-3 or TRBV12-4 with TRBJ1-2, with D tentatively TRBD1 (5 bases). V lost 6 bases and J 0 bases, leaving 11 bases between the germline ends. The CDR3 loop spans 14 amino acids. The CDR3 sequence is CASRITGANYGYTF. CDR3 bases: TGTGCCAGCAGAATAACAGGCGCTAACTATGGCTACACCTTC.

This clonotype was observed a handful of times. The rearrangement joins TRBV19 to TRBJ1-2; a possible D gene is TRBD1 (6 bases). The CDR3 totals 15 residues. V was pared by 7 bases and J by 4 bases, with 19 bases between. Germline V gene sequence: CDR1 LNHDA, CDR2 SQIVND (reference sequence). The CDR3 bases are TGTGCCAGTAACCGGAGGACAGCGAAGGCCTATGGCTACACCTTC. Its translation is CASNRRTAKAYGYTF.

This clonotype was counted a few times. The gene calls are TRBV27 and TRBJ2-7; D may be TRBD2 (6 bases). Germline V gene data show CDR1 as MNHEY and CDR2 as SMNVEV (reference sequence). V was trimmed by 5 bases and J by 2 bases, leaving 16 bases between them. The CDR3 covers 15 residues. The CDR3, as DNA: TGTGCCAGCAGTCGGTCGGAGGGCGGCGCCTACGAGCAGTACTTC. It codes for CASSRSEGGAYEQYF.

The rearrangement links TRBV27 to TRBJ1-2; D is unclear. From germline, CDR1 is MNHEY and CDR2 SMNVEV (reference sequence). V dropped 2 bases and J dropped 2 bases, with 15 bases sitting between them. The CDR3 is made up of 16 amino acids. CDR3 in DNA: TGTGCCAGCAGTTTAATTGCGGTCCCGCTCAACTATGGCTACACCTTC. Protein product: CASSLIAVPLNYGYTF.

This clonotype has a handful of counts. The chain is built from TRBV10-2 and TRBJ1-5, with 9 bases fitting TRBD1. Trimming at V came to 6 bases and at J to 16 bases, leaving 10 bases not matched to a gene. Germline V gene sequence: CDR1 WSHSY, CDR2 SAAADI. The CDR3 sequence is 12 residues long. Here the CDR3 DNA reads TGCGCCAGCAGAGACCGGACAGGGGATGAACATTTT. It specifies CASRDRTGDEHF.

The CDR3 sequence is CASSVHTGELFF. As DNA, the CDR3 is TGTGCCAGCAGTGTTCACACCGGGGAGCTGTTTTTT. The chain carries TRBV2 and TRBJ2-2; no clear D gene. Germline V gene data show CDR1 as SNHLY and CDR2 as FYNNEI. V shed 4 bases and J shed 3 bases, with 3 bases lying between them. The CDR3 runs to 12 residues.

This chain links TRBV27 with TRBJ1-6; D gene ambiguous. Germline CDR1 MNHEY, CDR2 SMNVEV (reference sequence). V gave up 2 bases and J gave up 7 bases, with 3 bases separating them. This CDR3 spans 12 amino acids. CDR3: CASSLPNSPLHF. In nucleotides, the CDR3 is TGTGCCAGCAGTTTACCGAATTCACCCCTCCACTTT.

V and J are TRBV5-6 and TRBJ1-2; TRBD1 agrees at 8 bases. The germline gives CDR1 SGHDT, CDR2 YYEEEE. The CDR3 length is 17 residues. The V segment lost 3 bases and the J segment 0 bases; nucleotides outside the gene matches: 10. CDR3 amino acids: CASSWDRKRGANYGYTF. DNA of the CDR3: TGTGCCAGCAGCTGGGACAGGAAAAGGGGCGCTAACTATGGCTACACCTTC. Variable domain in full (rest from reference TRBV5-6 and TRBJ1-2): DAGVTQSPTHLIKTRGQQVTLRCSPKSGHDTVSWYQQALGQGPQFIFQYYEEEERQRGNFPDRFSGHQFPNYSSELNVNALLLGDSALYLCASSWDRKRGANYGYTFGSGTRLTVV.

V usage is TRBV5-5 and J usage is TRBJ1-2; perhaps TRBD1 as D (5 bases). This CDR3 has 14 amino acids. Deletions cut 4 bases from V and 4 bases from J, with 14 bases between. Looked up from germline, CDR1 is SGHKS and CDR2 is YYEKEE (reference sequence). The CDR3 DNA reads TGTGCCAGCAGCCTCGGGGCAAATGGCTATGGCTACACCTTC. Translation: CASSLGANGYGYTF.

The V call is TRBV20-1, the J call TRBJ1-1; 9 bases map to TRBD1. The J segment lost 1 base and the V segment lost 1 base, leaving 7 bases of the junction unmatched. Germline V gene lookup returns CDR1 DFQATT and CDR2 SNEGSKA (reference sequence). The CDR3 is 16 residues long. CDR3 sequence: CSARAYRGRANTEAFF. The CDR3 nucleotides are TGCAGTGCTAGAGCGTACAGGGGGCGGGCGAACACTGAAGCTTTCTTT.

This chain connects TRBV5-1 to TRBJ1-2; TRBD1 matches at 10 bases. This CDR3 region has 13 residues. The germline CDR1 and CDR2 sequences are SGHRS and YFSETQ. J was trimmed by 6 bases and V by 4 bases; bases with no gene match: 3. Here the CDR3 DNA reads TGCGCCAGCAGCAGAGGACAGGGGGATGGCTACACCTTC. Protein: CASSRGQGDGYTF. Full variable domain (missing parts from reference TRBV5-1 and TRBJ1-2): KAGVTQTPRYLIKTRGQQVTLSCSPISGHRSVSWYQQTPGQGLQFLFEYFSETQRNKGNFPGRFSGRQFSNSRSEMNVSTLELGDSALYLCASSRGQGDGYTFGSGTRLTVV.

The rearrangement links TRBV6-1 to TRBJ1-2, with a weak D call TRBD1 (5 bases). The germline CDR1 and CDR2 sequences are MNHNS and SASEGT. Deletions cut 5 bases from V and 4 bases from J, with 14 bases between. The CDR3 contains 14 residues. CDR3 in DNA: TGTGCCAGCAGTCCGGGGGGTATCATCTATGGCTACACCTTC. It translates to CASSPGGIIYGYTF.

The chain combines TRBV7-8 with TRBJ1-5, with a tentative D call TRBD1 (5 bases). Trimming cost V 1 base and J 1 base, with 5 bases left between them. CDR1 is SGHVS, CDR2 FQNEAQ, per germline. This CDR3 comprises 14 residues. The DNA for the CDR3 is TGTGCCAGCAGCTTAGACAGGAGCAATCAGCCCCAGCATTTT. This codes for CASSLDRSNQPQHF. The full variable domain, in which reference TRBV7-8 and TRBJ1-5 provide the parts outside the CDR3, is GAGVSQSPRYKVAKRGQDVALRCDPISGHVSLFWYQQALGQGPEFLTYFQNEAQLDKSGLPSDRFFAERPEGSVSTLKIQRTQQEDSAVYLCASSLDRSNQPQHFGDGTRLSIL.

This clonotype has more than one count but fewer than ten. This chain connects TRBV7-3 to TRBJ1-1; 7 bases match TRBD1. This CDR3 region has 14 residues. V gave up 1 base and J gave up 8 bases; unmatched junction bases: 7. Looked up from germline, CDR1 is SGHTA and CDR2 is FQGTGA. The CDR3, as DNA: TGTGCCAGCAGCTTAAGGGGGACAGATGGGGAAGCTTTCTTT. Its protein product is CASSLRGTDGEAFF.